This is a list of T cell receptor beta chains from one sample in a study of T cell responses to AZD1222 COVID-19 vaccine. Profiling relied on immunoSEQ multiplex PCR, and the TCRdb table lists in-frame clones only, not all of them. Among some 120,000 clones listed, 93% were seen once. Sequences were derived from peripheral blood, sampled on day 0 of AZD1222 vaccination. The source of these receptors is an adult in good health. Each CDR3 is given with its conserved first and last residue.

v_call: TRBV6-5; j_call: TRBJ2-2; cdr3_aa: CASSSMNTGELFF
v_call: TRBV5-1; j_call: TRBJ2-3; cdr3_aa: CASSLGQGNTDTQYF
v_call: TRBV19; j_call: TRBJ2-7; cdr3_aa: CASTGTDFYEQYF
v_call: TRBV4-2; j_call: TRBJ2-7; cdr3_aa: CASSQRLAPNSYEQYF
v_call: TRBV11-3; j_call: TRBJ2-2; cdr3_aa: CASSFGVREGTANTGELFF
v_call: TRBV18; j_call: TRBJ1-1; cdr3_aa: CASSLTGAMNTEAFF
v_call: TRBV7-6; j_call: TRBJ2-1; cdr3_aa: CASSLGTIDEQFF
v_call: TRBV11-3; j_call: TRBJ2-5; cdr3_aa: CASSLGTGEETQYF
v_call: TRBV6-5; j_call: TRBJ2-4; cdr3_aa: CASTSDFTSRNIQYF
v_call: TRBV13; j_call: TRBJ2-7; cdr3_aa: CASSRTLGQGGEQYF
v_call: TRBV3-1/TRBV3-2; j_call: TRBJ1-6; cdr3_aa: CASSQGPRYRLLHF
v_call: TRBV27; j_call: TRBJ2-7; cdr3_aa: CASSVFSGTGAYEQYF
v_call: TRBV7-2; j_call: TRBJ2-7; cdr3_aa: CASSPGQGLAYEQYF
v_call: TRBV5-1; j_call: TRBJ1-6; cdr3_aa: CASSTGENISPLHF
v_call: TRBV7-9; j_call: TRBJ1-2; cdr3_aa: CASSLPGINYGYTF
v_call: TRBV7-9; j_call: TRBJ1-2; cdr3_aa: CASSRMIYGYTF
v_call: TRBV9; j_call: TRBJ2-6; cdr3_aa: CASSPTSGANVLTF